This T cell receptor beta chain was sequenced for a study of OX40 agonist ivuxolimab in advanced cancers. Germline V gives CDR1 SNHLY, CDR2 FYNNEI. Trimming removed 6 bases at V and 4 bases at J, with 19 bases between. The CDR3 sequence is 15 residues long. Repertoires were generated with immunoSEQ multiplex PCR, while TCRdb's copy carries only in-frame clones and drops some. The sample has about 36,000 clones; 60% to 80% are singletons. In its sample, this clone is medium-sized (0.01 to 0.1%). Exclusion of a patient followed from autoimmune disease history or systemic immunosuppression. Drawing of blood for sampling happened at baseline, at cycle 4 day 1, and at cycle 7 day 1.

The sequence was obtained from an adult with an advanced solid tumor such as melanoma, head and neck, liver or kidney cancer. Material: CD4+ or CD8+ T cells sorted from blood, obtained in a trial of the OX40 agonist ivuxolimab. This chain joins TRBV2 and TRBJ2-7; TRBD1 might be the D (6 bases). The CDR3 loop is CASRKGSGDAYEQYF. Written as DNA, the CDR3 is TGTGCCAGCAGGAAGGGGTCAGGGGATGCTTACGAGCAGTACTTC.